These 17 T cell receptor beta chains share one sample of origin, sequenced in a study of CD8 T cells in ankylosing spondylitis. MiXCR was run by TCRdb on the 5' RACE reads, yielding one entry per CDR3 protein. The sample has 250,000 or so distinct CDR3 sequences, roughly 10% seen once. The material sequenced was blood, either unsorted or a sorted T cell fraction (not recorded which). The receptors were sampled from a male donor with ankylosing spondylitis or in good health (not recorded which).

This clonotype has a count of ten or more. The chain joins TRBV3-1 to TRBJ2-3; D ambiguous. V was trimmed by 4 bases and J by 1 base, leaving 12 bases between them. The germline gives CDR1 LGHDT, CDR2 YNNKEL (reference sequence). CDR3 length equals 15 residues. The CDR3 region is CASSPTASGTDTQYF. CDR3 DNA sequence: TGTGCCAGCAGCCCCACAGCGAGTGGCACAGATACGCAGTATTTT.

The chain couples TRBV7-9 to TRBJ1-2; D may be TRBD1 (6 bases). Germline-derived CDR1 and CDR2 are SEHNR and FQNEAQ (reference sequence). This CDR3 has 13 amino acids. V was pared by 4 bases and J by 5 bases, with 11 bases between. In DNA form, the CDR3 reads TGTGCCAGCAGCTCCCGGGACAAATATGGCTACACCTTC. Its translation is CASSSRDKYGYTF. Drawing the rest from reference TRBV7-9 and TRBJ1-2, the complete variable domain is DTGVSQNPRHKITKRGQNVTFRCDPISEHNRLYWYRQTLGQGPEFLTYFQNEAQLEKSRLLSDRFSAERPKGSFSTLEIQRTEQGDSAMYLCASSSRDKYGYTFGSGTRLTVV.

This clonotype was observed many times. V usage is TRBV4-1 and J usage is TRBJ2-7, with no clear D. The germline CDR1 and CDR2 sequences are MGHRA and YSYEKL. V lost 3 bases, J lost 3 bases, and 15 bases lay in between. CDR3 length equals 15 residues. The DNA for the CDR3 is TGCGCCAGCAGCCAGAAGATAGGGATCCTCTACGAGCAGTACTTC. Its translation: CASSQKIGILYEQYF.

This clonotype was counted ten times or more. The V and J genes are TRBV20-1 and TRBJ2-7; perhaps TRBD2 as D (6 bases). Germline V gene data show CDR1 as DFQATT and CDR2 as SNEGSKA (reference sequence). V was cut by 0 bases and J by 6 bases, with 12 bases left in between. CDR3 length equals 13 residues. The CDR3 DNA reads TGCAGTGCTAGAGAAGCAGGGAGGTTCGAGCAGTACTTC. Its protein product is CSAREAGRFEQYF.

The gene calls are TRBV7-9 and TRBJ2-7, with D perhaps TRBD2 (5 bases). CDR1 and CDR2 (germline): SEHNR, FQNEAQ (reference sequence). V was shortened by 5 bases and J by 0 bases, with 17 bases between the two germline ends. The CDR3 runs to 16 residues. CDR3 sequence (DNA): TGTGCCAGCAGCCTTTCCAATCGGGGAAGCTCCTACGAGCAGTACTTC. Encoded protein: CASSLSNRGSSYEQYF.

This clonotype has at least ten counts. The V and J genes are TRBV6-4 and TRBJ2-3, with 8 bases identical to TRBD2. Germline V gene data show CDR1 as MRHNA and CDR2 as SNTAGT. The junction had 5 bases not matched to a gene; V was cut back by 0 bases and J by 3 bases. The CDR3 has 16 residues. CDR3 DNA: TGTGCCAGCAGTGACTCAAGCGGGGGTGGGACAGATACGCAGTATTTT. Translating it yields CASSDSSGGGTDTQYF.

This clonotype was recorded at least ten times. This sequence joins TRBV29-1 and TRBJ1-1, with a tentative D call TRBD1 (5 bases). In germline, CDR1 is SQVTM, CDR2 ANQGSEA. This CDR3 spans 12 amino acids. V was cut by 7 bases and J by 4 bases, with 13 bases left in between. CDR3 in amino acids: CSGGTAGTEAFF. CDR3 in DNA: TGCAGCGGAGGGACGGCCGGCACTGAAGCTTTCTTT.

There are a few counts of this clonotype. V is TRBV4-1 and J is TRBJ2-2, with 11 bases matching TRBD2. The CDR3 has 18 amino acids. Germline V gene sequence: CDR1 MGHRA, CDR2 YSYEKL. V trimming: 3 bases; J trimming: 2 bases; junction bases outside the gene matches: 8. The CDR3 DNA follows: TGCGCCAGCAGCCACAAACTAGCGGGGGTTGCAAACACCGGGGAGCTGTTTTTT. Its translation: CASSHKLAGVANTGELFF.

This clonotype was detected ten times or more. One end of the junction is discordant with germline, which a read error may explain. The rearrangement links TRBV24-1 to TRBJ2-1, with TRBD2 matching 8 bases. This CDR3 contains 15 residues. CDR1 is KGHDR, CDR2 SFDVKD, per germline. The CDR3 nucleotides are TGTGCCACCAGTGAAGGAGCGGGAGTTTACAGTGAGCAGTTCTTC. Protein: CATSEGAGVYSEQFF.

This clonotype was recorded many times. This rearrangement joins TRBV6-5 to TRBJ2-1; 8 bases match TRBD2. V was clipped by 0 bases and J by 4 bases; unmatched bases: 5. The V gene's germline CDR1 is MNHEY and CDR2 SVGAGI. The CDR3 totals 16 residues. In DNA form, the CDR3 reads TGTGCCAGCAGTTACTCGAGCACTAGCGGATACAATGAGCAGTTCTTC. It specifies CASSYSSTSGYNEQFF.

This clonotype was seen repeatedly, ten times or more. The rearrangement links TRBV20-1 to TRBJ2-1; D may correspond to TRBD1 or TRBD2 (5 bases each). The CDR3 consists of 12 residues. V was trimmed by 0 bases and J by 10 bases, leaving 10 bases between them. The V gene's germline CDR1 is DFQATT and CDR2 SNEGSKA (reference sequence). CDR3 bases: TGCAGTGCTAGAGATGAGGGACCCGAGCAGTTCTTC. This translates into CSARDEGPEQFF.

The chain recombines TRBV10-3 with TRBJ2-7; D unclear. CDR1 and CDR2 from the germline V gene are ENHRY and SYGVKD. The ends were cut back, 2 bases at V and 4 bases at J, with 3 bases in the middle. There are 11 residues in the CDR3. The CDR3 DNA reads TGTGCCATCAGTGAGGGTTACGAGCAGTACTTC. It translates to CAISEGYEQYF.

This clonotype was seen many times. The J gene is TRBJ1-6, the V gene TRBV5-1; no reliable D call. The germline V gene encodes CDR1 SGHRS and CDR2 YFSETQ. CDR3 length equals 15 residues. Trimming cost V 1 base and J 8 bases, with 13 bases left between them. In nucleotides, the CDR3 is TGCGCCAGCAGCTTGTCGGGCCAGACTTATTCACCCCTCCACTTT. Translation: CASSLSGQTYSPLHF.

The rearrangement links TRBV28 to TRBJ2-5; D not certain. V lost 5 bases, J lost 5 bases, and 9 bases lay in between. CDR3 size: 12 residues. Germline V CDR1 and CDR2: MDHEN, SYDVKM. Here the CDR3 DNA reads TGTGCCAGCAGTGCACTTGGGGAGACCCAGTACTTC. Translating it yields CASSALGETQYF. Filled out from reference TRBV28 and TRBJ2-5, the complete variable domain reads DVKVTQSSRYLVKRTGEKVFLECVQDMDHENMFWYRQDPGLGLRLIYFSYDVKMKEKGDIPEGYSVSREKKERFSLILESASTNQTSMYLCASSALGETQYFGPGTRLLVL.

This clonotype was counted many times. This chain joins TRBV6-1 and TRBJ1-2, with TRBD1 as a possible D gene (6 bases). The CDR3 is 14 residues long. Germline values: CDR1 MNHNS, CDR2 SASEGT. The V end was cut by 10 bases, the J end by 3 bases, with 18 bases between. CDR3 loop: CATRGGAPDYGYTF. The DNA for the CDR3 is TGTGCCACCAGGGGAGGGGCGCCTGACTATGGCTACACCTTC.

This clonotype was detected many times. The chain links TRBV11-2 to TRBJ2-5; D unresolved. CDR1 SGHAT and CDR2 FQNNGV come from the germline V gene. V dropped 3 bases and J dropped 5 bases, with 13 bases sitting between them. The CDR3 loop spans 14 amino acids. CDR3 sequence (DNA): TGTGCCAGCAGCTTCTACAGCGTAAGGGAGACCCAGTACTTC. Its translation: CASSFYSVRETQYF.

This clonotype was recorded at least ten times. This sequence joins TRBV20-1 and TRBJ2-1, with D hard to call. This CDR3 is 12 amino acids long. The germline V and J ends were trimmed by 3 bases and 6 bases, with 9 bases remaining between them. CDR1 and CDR2 from the germline V gene are DFQATT and SNEGSKA (reference sequence). In DNA form, the CDR3 reads TGCAGTGCTAGGGGAACTGTCAATGAGCAGTTCTTC. Residues: CSARGTVNEQFF.